This entry lists 32 T cell receptor beta chains sequenced from one sample in a study of shared clonotypes between healthy human individuals. Clones were sequenced by immunoSEQ multiplex PCR, and TCRdb holds only the in-frame ones, with some missing. The sample has roughly 490,000 clones; roughly 85% are singletons. The sample comprised PBMCs. The receptors originated from a middle-aged woman in good health. Some clones in this sample may be carry-over from other donors' samples.

The chain couples TRBV28 to TRBJ1-5; possibly TRBD1 for D (5 bases). This CDR3 has 14 residues. CDR1 MDHEN and CDR2 SYDVKM come from the germline V gene. Trimming removed 6 bases from V and 4 bases from J, with 13 bases in between. As DNA, the CDR3 is TGTGCCAGCAGGGGATGGGACTTAAATCAGCCCCAGCATTTT. This codes for CASRGWDLNQPQHF. Full variable domain (remainder filled in from reference TRBV28 and TRBJ1-5): DVKVTQSSRYLVKRTGEKVFLECVQDMDHENMFWYRQDPGLGLRLIYFSYDVKMKEKGDIPEGYSVSREKKERFSLILESASTNQTSMYLCASRGWDLNQPQHFGDGTRLSIL.

The chain links TRBV4-2 to TRBJ2-7, with TRBD1 as a possible D gene (6 bases). The CDR3 has 13 amino acids. The germline V gene encodes CDR1 LGHNA and CDR2 YNFKEQ. V was clipped by 4 bases and J by 4 bases, with 11 bases between them. The CDR3 region has the DNA TGTGCCAGCAGCCCATATACAGGGTACGAGCAGTACTTC. Its translation is CASSPYTGYEQYF.

This clone occurred once. V usage is TRBV28 and J usage is TRBJ2-3; D may match TRBD1 or TRBD2 (6 bases each). V was clipped by 4 bases and J by 1 base, with 12 bases between them. From germline, CDR1 is MDHEN and CDR2 SYDVKM. This CDR3 is 15 amino acids long. In nucleotides, the CDR3 is TGTGCCAGCAGTTGGGAGGCAGGGGGCACAGATACGCAGTATTTT. Its protein product is CASSWEAGGTDTQYF.

The chain links TRBV7-9 to TRBJ2-3; D may be TRBD1 or TRBD2 (5 bases each). The CDR3 is 16 amino acids. V lost 5 bases to trimming and J lost 0 bases, with 15 bases between them. Looked up from germline, CDR1 is SEHNR and CDR2 is FQNEAQ (reference sequence). CDR3 nucleotides: TGTGCCAGCAGCCCGACCGGGACCCTTAGCACAGATACGCAGTATTTT. Encoded protein: CASSPTGTLSTDTQYF.

This clone was seen only a few times. The CDR3 loop is CASSQDSGQGFPDTQYF. The CDR3 nucleotides are TGTGCCAGCAGCCAAGATAGCGGACAGGGTTTCCCAGATACGCAGTATTTT. The V and J genes are TRBV4-2 and TRBJ2-3, with 8 bases lining up with TRBD1. The length of the CDR3 is 17 residues. Looked up from germline, CDR1 is LGHNA and CDR2 is YNFKEQ. The ends lost 0 bases at V and 4 bases at J; junction bases unmatched: 9.

The chain links TRBV19 to TRBJ1-1; D unclear. The CDR3 runs to 14 residues. The germline V gene has CDR1 LNHDA and CDR2 SQIVND (reference sequence). Trimming shortened V by 5 bases and J by 0 bases, and 10 bases separated the two germline ends. The CDR3 protein is CASSRHFMNTEAFF. DNA for the CDR3: TGTGCCAGTAGTCGACACTTCATGAACACTGAAGCTTTCTTT.

This chain uses TRBV6-6 with TRBJ2-5; D is unresolved. The CDR3 extends over 11 amino acids. Looked up from germline, CDR1 is MNHNY and CDR2 is SVGAGI (reference sequence). V lost 5 bases and J 3 bases, leaving 4 bases between the germline ends. The CDR3 region is CASSTKETQYF. CDR3 nucleotides: TGTGCCAGCAGTACGAAAGAGACCCAGTACTTC.

The chain recombines TRBV9 with TRBJ1-3; tentatively, D is TRBD1 (5 bases). Deletions cut 3 bases from V and 1 base from J, with 8 bases between. This CDR3 region has 14 residues. Per germline, CDR1 SGDLS and CDR2 YYNGEE. DNA for the CDR3: TGTGCCAGCAGCGACAGGACATCTGGAAACACCATATATTTT. Its protein product is CASSDRTSGNTIYF.

This rearrangement joins TRBV5-4 to TRBJ2-1; no reliable D call. Germline lookup yields CDR1 SGHNT and CDR2 YYREEE (reference sequence). Trimming took off 0 bases at V and 10 bases at J, with 11 bases between the two ends. CDR3 length: 13 amino acids. Written as DNA, the CDR3 is TGTGCCAGCAGCTTGGATCAGGAAGCCGAGCAGTTCTTC. This sequence encodes CASSLDQEAEQFF.

V is TRBV7-9 and J is TRBJ2-5; D possibly corresponds to TRBD1 (6 bases). CDR3 length equals 15 residues. V was pared by 1 base and J by 5 bases, with 14 bases between. The germline CDR1 and CDR2 sequences are SEHNR and FQNEAQ (reference sequence). CDR3 bases: TGTGCCAGCAGCTTAGGGGACATTGGCCAGGAGACCCAGTACTTC. Translation: CASSLGDIGQETQYF.

The V and J genes are TRBV27 and TRBJ2-1; 8 bases match TRBD1. With 5 bases clipped from V and 4 bases from J, the junction kept 10 bases outside the gene matches. The V gene's germline CDR1 is MNHEY and CDR2 SMNVEV (reference sequence). The CDR3 is made up of 16 amino acids. The DNA for the CDR3 is TGTGCCAGCAGTGTGGTGGGGACAGGAACATACAATGAGCAGTTCTTC. Amino acids: CASSVVGTGTYNEQFF.

The chain links TRBV4-1 to TRBJ2-7; 9 bases match TRBD1. The length of the CDR3 is 14 residues. Germline-derived CDR1 and CDR2 are MGHRA and YSYEKL. The J segment lost 5 bases and the V segment lost 1 base, leaving 3 bases of the junction unmatched. This CDR3 reads CASSQGTGGNEQYF. In DNA, the CDR3 is TGCGCCAGCAGCCAAGGAACAGGGGGCAACGAGCAGTACTTC.

The V and J genes are TRBV11-2 and TRBJ1-1; maybe TRBD1 (6 bases). This CDR3 has 16 residues. CDR1 is SGHAT, CDR2 FQNNGV, per germline. The V gene lost 4 bases and the J gene lost 1 base, with 16 bases spanning the gap. The CDR3 here is CASSSKGGPTNTEAFF. The CDR3 nucleotides are TGTGCCAGCAGCTCCAAGGGGGGTCCGACGAACACTGAAGCTTTCTTT.

This clone occurred a few times. This chain connects TRBV28 to TRBJ1-5; TRBD1 agrees at 8 bases. The germline V gene has CDR1 MDHEN and CDR2 SYDVKM. The junction had 12 bases not matched to a gene; V was cut back by 6 bases and J by 5 bases. This CDR3 contains 16 residues. The CDR3: CASSPPDRGVDQPQHF. The CDR3 bases are TGTGCCAGCAGCCCCCCCGACAGGGGAGTCGATCAGCCCCAGCATTTT.

This chain links TRBV7-3 with TRBJ1-6; TRBD1 agrees at 8 bases. Trimming cost V 8 bases and J 5 bases; bases outside gene matches: 5. CDR3 size: 14 residues. Germline CDR1 and CDR2: SGHTA and FQGTGA. For the CDR3, the DNA is TGTGCCAGCGCCCGGACAGGGAATAATTCACCCCTCCACTTT. It yields the protein CASARTGNNSPLHF.

The rearrangement links TRBV5-4 to TRBJ2-6; D might be TRBD1 (5 bases). The CDR3 length is 16 residues. The V and J ends lost 0 bases and 2 bases respectively, with 9 bases between them. Germline loops: CDR1 SGHNT, CDR2 YYREEE (reference sequence). The CDR3 protein is CASSLEGMAGANVLTF. CDR3 nucleotides: TGTGCCAGCAGCTTGGAGGGGATGGCTGGGGCCAACGTCCTGACTTTC.

The chain links TRBV2 to TRBJ2-1; 9 bases line up with TRBD2. V trimming: 6 bases; J trimming: 10 bases; junction bases outside the gene matches: 4. This CDR3 region has 12 residues. The germline gives CDR1 SNHLY, CDR2 FYNNEI. CDR3 bases: TGTGCCAGCAGATCTAGCGGGAACGAGCAGTTCTTC. Amino acids: CASRSSGNEQFF.

The V gene is TRBV5-1, the J gene TRBJ2-1, with 7 nucleotides matching TRBD2. The CDR3 has 15 amino acids. Germline lookup yields CDR1 SGHRS and CDR2 YFSETQ. J was trimmed by 9 bases and V by 0 bases; bases with no gene match: 9. The CDR3 loop reads CASSLEAGAVAEQFF. The CDR3 bases are TGCGCCAGCAGCTTGGAGGCGGGAGCAGTGGCTGAGCAGTTCTTC. The full variable domain, its missing parts supplied by reference TRBV5-1 and TRBJ2-1, is KAGVTQTPRYLIKTRGQQVTLSCSPISGHRSVSWYQQTPGQGLQFLFEYFSETQRNKGNFPGRFSGRQFSNSRSEMNVSTLELGDSALYLCASSLEAGAVAEQFFGPGTRLTVL.

The chain links TRBV9 to TRBJ2-3; the D is unclear. Germline values: CDR1 SGDLS, CDR2 YYNGEE. This CDR3 has 15 residues. Trimming took off 5 bases at V and 0 bases at J, with 13 bases between the two ends. This CDR3 is CASSSLGHSTDTQYF. CDR3 bases: TGTGCCAGCAGTTCCTTGGGCCATAGCACAGATACGCAGTATTTT.

This rearrangement joins TRBV28 to TRBJ2-3; tentatively, D is TRBD2 (5 bases). This CDR3 spans 13 amino acids. The germline V gene has CDR1 MDHEN and CDR2 SYDVKM. The V gene lost 3 bases and the J gene lost 8 bases, with 12 bases spanning the gap. Written as DNA, the CDR3 is TGTGCCAGCAGTTTCCGTACTCTAGCTACGCAGTATTTT. This gives the protein CASSFRTLATQYF.

This clone was seen only a few times. CDR3 DNA sequence: TGTGCCAGTTTCGGACAGGGGAGTCAAGAGACCCAGTACTTC. Amino acid sequence: CASFGQGSQETQYF. The chain employs TRBV19 and TRBJ2-5, with 9 bases matching TRBD1. Germline CDR1 and CDR2: LNHDA and SQIVND (reference sequence). Trimming took 8 bases from V and 2 from J; bases not matched to a gene: 6. The CDR3 extends over 14 amino acids.

This clone was seen a handful of times. V gene TRBV30 combines with J gene TRBJ2-3; either TRBD1 or TRBD2 may fit D (6 bases each). The CDR3 contains 13 residues. The germline V gene has CDR1 GTSNPN and CDR2 SVGIG (reference sequence). V lost 4 bases and J lost 5, with 13 bases in between. This chain's CDR3 is CAWTSGAVDTQYF. CDR3 DNA sequence: TGTGCCTGGACCTCGGGGGCGGTAGATACGCAGTATTTT.

For the CDR3, the DNA is TGCGCCAGCAGCTTGGGAACAGGGGAGGCTAATGAAAAACTGTTTTTT. It encodes CASSLGTGEANEKLFF. The chain couples TRBV5-1 to TRBJ1-4; 7 nucleotides align to TRBD1. The length of the CDR3 is 16 residues. Unmatched junction bases numbered 5, after V lost 0 bases and J lost 3 bases. Germline V gene sequence: CDR1 SGHRS, CDR2 YFSETQ.

The genes are TRBV7-2 and TRBJ2-5; D is unclear. TRBJ2-7 matches the DNA end more closely, so the J call is doubtful. Germline CDR1 SGHTA, CDR2 FQGNSA. CDR3 size: 13 residues. For the CDR3, the DNA is TGTGCCAGCAGTCCTTACAACTCCTACGAGCAGTACTTC. Encoded protein: CASSPYNSYEQYF.

This clone has only a few counts. The V gene is TRBV5-1, the J gene TRBJ2-7; D gene ambiguous. Germline V gives CDR1 SGHRS, CDR2 YFSETQ. The V end lost 0 bases, the J end lost 0 bases, and 7 bases lay between the germline ends. This CDR3 has 14 amino acids. Here the CDR3 reads CASSLATDSYEQYF. CDR3 DNA sequence: TGCGCCAGCAGCTTGGCCACGGACTCCTACGAGCAGTACTTC.

This clone was detected many times. Other DNA sequences in the sample encode the same CDR3. The chain is built from TRBV30 and TRBJ2-5; 7 bases match TRBD2. Trimming took 1 base from V and 5 from J; bases not matched to a gene: 4. Germline-derived CDR1 and CDR2 are GTSNPN and SVGIG (reference sequence). The CDR3 consists of 13 residues. CDR3 protein: CAWSAPAGETQYF. The CDR3 DNA sequence: TGTGCCTGGAGTGCGCCAGCGGGGGAGACCCAGTACTTC.

The V call is TRBV7-2, the J call TRBJ1-1; 8 positions agree with TRBD1. J was trimmed by 8 bases and V by 3 bases; bases with no gene match: 5. The CDR3 runs to 13 residues. CDR1 and CDR2 (germline): SGHTA, FQGNSA. CDR3 DNA sequence: TGTGCCAGCAGCTTCCGAGCAGGGGGCGAAGCTTTCTTT. Its protein is CASSFRAGGEAFF.

The V call is TRBV9, the J call TRBJ2-3; a possible D gene is TRBD1 (6 bases). This CDR3 contains 16 residues. Germline loops: CDR1 SGDLS, CDR2 YYNGEE. V shed 0 bases and J shed 6 bases, with 17 bases lying between them. In DNA form, the CDR3 reads TGTGCCAGCAGCGTAGAGGGGGTAGGGGTGGACGATACGCAGTATTTT. Encoded protein: CASSVEGVGVDDTQYF.

This chain uses TRBV29-1 with TRBJ2-7; 9 bases match TRBD2. Germline CDR1 is SQVTM and CDR2 is ANQGSEA. CDR3 size: 13 residues. V lost 3 bases and J lost 8; bases outside the gene matches: 8. CDR3 nucleotide sequence: TGCAGCGTTGAGGCTAGCGGGGCCGAGAAGCAGTACTTC. Residues: CSVEASGAEKQYF.

The rearrangement joins TRBV28 to TRBJ2-6, with 10 nucleotides matching TRBD1. This CDR3 spans 21 amino acids. V was clipped by 0 bases and J by 0 bases; unmatched bases: 11. CDR1 and CDR2 (germline): MDHEN, SYDVKM. The CDR3 nucleotides read TGTGCCAGCAGTTTATGGGCCCCCGGGACAGGGGATCCCTCTGGGGCCAACGTCCTGACTTTC. It yields the protein CASSLWAPGTGDPSGANVLTF.

There are a few counts of this clone. The junction departs from germline at one end; a sequencing error may be responsible. The rearrangement joins TRBV5-4 to TRBJ2-7; the D gene is possibly TRBD1 (6 bases). The germline CDR1 and CDR2 sequences are SGHNT and YYREEE (reference sequence). The CDR3 runs to 14 residues. The CDR3 reads CASGLGRGAYEQYF. CDR3 nucleotide sequence: TGTGCCAGCGGCTTGGGCAGGGGAGCCTACGAGCAGTACTTC.

This sequence joins TRBV7-9 and TRBJ2-2, with 12 bases aligning to TRBD2. This CDR3 spans 17 amino acids. Germline CDR1 is SEHNR and CDR2 is FQNEAQ (reference sequence). The J segment lost 3 bases and the V segment lost 5 bases, leaving 7 bases of the junction unmatched. The CDR3: CASSPGLAGIYTGELFF. The DNA of the CDR3 is TGTGCCAGCAGCCCTGGACTAGCGGGGATTTACACCGGGGAGCTGTTTTTT.